This entry lists 32 T cell receptor beta chains sequenced from one sample in a study of shared clonotypes between healthy human individuals. Method: immunoSEQ multiplex PCR; TCRdb's copy keeps in-frame clones and lacks some. This table holds hundreds of thousands of clones, around 78% found once. Sequencing was carried out using PBMCs. Receptor source: a woman aged 40 to 50 in good health. Some clones in this sample may be carry-over from other donors' samples.

Turning to this clone: This likely traces to a read error, being one base from a far larger clone. The rearrangement joins TRBV10-3 to TRBJ1-2; 10 nucleotides align to TRBD1. Germline CDR1 reads ENHRY; CDR2 reads SYGVKD. The CDR3 consists of 13 residues. The CDR3, as DNA: TGTGCCGTCAGTGAGTCGGGACAGGGGGGCTACACCTTC. Its protein product is CAVSESGQGGYTF.

Here the CDR3 DNA reads TGTGCCAGCAGTGCCTACCATCGGCAGGGAACCTACGAGCAGTACTTC. Its translation: CASSAYHRQGTYEQYF. J is TRBJ2-7 and V is TRBV27; tentatively, D is TRBD1 (5 bases). This CDR3 is built from 16 residues. In germline, CDR1 is MNHEY, CDR2 SMNVEV (reference sequence). V dropped 5 bases and J dropped 2 bases, with 19 bases sitting between them.

In DNA, the CDR3 is TGTGCCACCAGCAGAGTGGGGGGAGGCAGTAACAATGAGCAGTTCTTC. This gives the protein CATSRVGGGSNNEQFF. This chain links TRBV15 with TRBJ2-1, with D perhaps TRBD2 (6 bases). Germline V lookup: CDR1 LNHNV, CDR2 YYDKDF (reference sequence). This CDR3 comprises 16 residues. The germline V and J ends were trimmed by 1 base and 5 bases, with 15 bases remaining between them.

The V call is TRBV7-2, the J call TRBJ1-2, with 7 nucleotides matching TRBD1. Germline loops: CDR1 SGHTA, CDR2 FQGNSA. The CDR3 runs 16 residues. Trimming removed 4 bases from V and 7 bases from J; junction bases left unmatched: 15. CDR3 sequence reads: CASSSAQGLMGRGYTF. The CDR3 DNA is TGTGCCAGCAGCTCCGCACAGGGGTTGATGGGTCGTGGCTACACCTTC.

The chain uses TRBV28 and TRBJ1-1; 9 positions match TRBD1. V lost 5 bases and J lost 3; bases outside the gene matches: 4. CDR1 is MDHEN, CDR2 SYDVKM, per germline. This CDR3 is built from 14 residues. The CDR3 DNA reads TGTGCCAGCAGTCCATGGACAGGGGACACTGAAGCTTTCTTT. Its protein is CASSPWTGDTEAFF.

The chain combines TRBV7-9 with TRBJ2-7, with no clear D. The CDR3 is 12 residues long. Trimming took off 5 bases at V and 3 bases at J, with 8 bases between the two ends. Germline lookup yields CDR1 SEHNR and CDR2 FQNEAQ (reference sequence). Here the CDR3 reads CASSQTGYEQYF. CDR3 sequence (DNA): TGTGCCAGCAGCCAGACTGGCTACGAGCAGTACTTC.

This chain links TRBV9 with TRBJ2-7, with 11 nucleotides matching TRBD2. Germline V CDR1 and CDR2: SGDLS, YYNGEE. This CDR3 contains 15 residues. V lost 4 bases to trimming and J lost 3 bases; unmatched junction nucleotides: 6. This CDR3 is CASSTTSGSVYEQYF. CDR3 DNA sequence: TGTGCCAGCAGCACCACTAGCGGGAGCGTCTACGAGCAGTACTTC. Supplemented by reference TRBV9 and TRBJ2-7, the full variable domain reads DSGVTQTPKHLITATGQRVTLRCSPRSGDLSVYWYQQSLDQGLQFLIQYYNGEERAKGNILERFSAQQFPDLHSELNLSSLELGDSALYFCASSTTSGSVYEQYFGPGTRLTVT.

This clone was recorded only once. The CDR3 protein is CASSLVVRADTQYF. The CDR3 nucleotides read TGCGCCAGCAGCTTGGTTGTACGCGCAGATACGCAGTATTTT. The V call is TRBV5-1, the J call TRBJ2-3; D gene unclear. V shed 0 bases and J shed 4 bases, with 9 bases lying between them. The CDR3 loop spans 14 amino acids. Germline V gene sequence: CDR1 SGHRS, CDR2 YFSETQ.

A single count supports this clone. CDR3 sequence reads: CASSFPDGRGGYTF. In DNA form, the CDR3 reads TGTGCCAGCAGTTTCCCCGATGGGCGTGGAGGCTACACCTTC. V is TRBV28 and J is TRBJ1-2; D not certain. The germline V gene has CDR1 MDHEN and CDR2 SYDVKM. V was trimmed by 3 bases and J by 8 bases, leaving 16 bases between them. The CDR3 sequence is 14 residues long.

V and J are TRBV19 and TRBJ2-2; maybe TRBD2 (5 bases). The CDR3 runs to 16 residues. CDR1 LNHDA and CDR2 SQIVND come from the germline V gene (reference sequence). Trimming removed 3 bases from V and 4 bases from J, with 15 bases in between. CDR3 region: CASSMEDSLATGELFF. The DNA for the CDR3 is TGTGCCAGTAGTATGGAGGACTCCCTCGCCACCGGGGAGCTGTTTTTT.

The V and J genes are TRBV4-1 and TRBJ2-3; 7 nucleotides align to TRBD1. With 1 base clipped from V and 4 bases from J, the junction kept 14 bases outside the gene matches. The CDR3 totals 18 residues. CDR1 is MGHRA, CDR2 YSYEKL, per germline. The CDR3 loop reads CASSQGPPLTGWPDTQYF. The CDR3, as DNA: TGCGCCAGCAGCCAAGGTCCCCCCCTGACAGGGTGGCCAGATACGCAGTATTTT.

The chain uses TRBV19 and TRBJ1-1; 8 bases agree with TRBD1. V shed 4 bases, J shed 3 bases, and the junction held 4 bases outside the gene matches. The CDR3 sequence is 14 residues long. Germline V CDR1 and CDR2: LNHDA, SQIVND (reference sequence). In DNA, the CDR3 is TGTGCCAGTAGTACTAACAGGGGGTACACTGAAGCTTTCTTT. Translating it yields CASSTNRGYTEAFF.

This clone was detected only once. The chain uses TRBV19 and TRBJ2-7; D might be TRBD1 or TRBD2, each matching 5 bases. Trimming took off 5 bases at V and 4 bases at J, with 15 bases between the two ends. Germline lookup yields CDR1 LNHDA and CDR2 SQIVND (reference sequence). This CDR3 spans 14 amino acids. CDR3 DNA sequence: TGTGCCAGTAGTTGGGCCCTGGGGGAGTACGAGCAGTACTTC. Translation gives CASSWALGEYEQYF.

V gene TRBV6-1 combines with J gene TRBJ2-3; D is ambiguous. The CDR3 has 12 residues. The germline V and J ends were trimmed by 6 bases and 2 bases, with 6 bases remaining between them. Germline CDR1 reads MNHNS; CDR2 reads SASEGT. This chain's CDR3 is CASRENTDTQYF. CDR3 bases: TGTGCCAGCAGAGAAAACACAGATACGCAGTATTTT.

This clone was seen once. The rearrangement joins TRBV6-4 to TRBJ1-3; TRBD1 matches at 9 bases. The CDR3 is 16 amino acids. V was clipped by 0 bases and J by 1 base; unmatched bases: 1. CDR1 and CDR2 (germline): MRHNA, SNTAGT. CDR3 DNA: TGTGCCAGCAGTGACTCTGGGACAGGGTCTGGAAACACCATATATTTT. Protein sequence: CASSDSGTGSGNTIYF.

This clone was recorded only once. V is TRBV19 and J is TRBJ2-7, with 7 nucleotides matching TRBD2. The V segment lost 3 bases and the J segment 2 bases; nucleotides outside the gene matches: 7. The CDR3 covers 15 residues. Germline CDR1 is LNHDA and CDR2 is SQIVND (reference sequence). CDR3 sequence (DNA): TGTGCCAGTAGTATCGGGCTAGCGGAGACCTACGAGCAGTACTTC. This encodes CASSIGLAETYEQYF.

The chain employs TRBV6-5 and TRBJ2-1; D gene ambiguous. The germline CDR1 and CDR2 sequences are MNHEY and SVGAGI. The CDR3 is 11 amino acids. Trimming stripped 2 bases from V and 15 bases from J, with 11 bases between. The CDR3 loop is CASSYGSIWFF. The DNA for the CDR3 is TGTGCCAGCAGTTACGGCTCGATATGGTTCTTC.

The chain links TRBV28 to TRBJ2-7, with TRBD1 matching 11 bases. Losses at the gene ends were 7 bases for V and 4 bases for J; bases not matched to a gene: 9. Germline V gives CDR1 MDHEN, CDR2 SYDVKM. The CDR3 consists of 15 residues. CDR3 sequence (DNA): TGTGCCAGCACCCTGGGGGGGACAGGGGGTTACGAGCAGTACTTC. This gives the protein CASTLGGTGGYEQYF.

This clone was seen just once. The V and J genes are TRBV5-4 and TRBJ2-5; 12 bases align to TRBD2. J was trimmed by 5 bases and V by 4 bases; bases with no gene match: 9. This CDR3 contains 16 residues. The V gene's germline CDR1 is SGHNT and CDR2 YYREEE (reference sequence). The CDR3 region has the DNA TGTGCCAGCAGCCACCCGACTAGCGGGAGTGGGGAGACCCAGTACTTC. It translates to CASSHPTSGSGETQYF.

This clone has a count of ten or more. The chain has TRBV29-1 and TRBJ2-5; 8 bases are a match to TRBD1. From germline, CDR1 is SQVTM and CDR2 ANQGSEA. J lost 5 bases, V lost 4 bases, and 6 bases had no gene match. The length of the CDR3 is 13 residues. This CDR3 reads CSVGRRGLETQYF. The CDR3 DNA reads as TGCAGCGTTGGTCGCAGGGGGCTGGAGACCCAGTACTTC.

With respect to this clone: The junction departs from germline at one end; a sequencing error may be responsible. The V call is TRBV2, the J call TRBJ1-4, with no clear D. From germline, CDR1 is SNHLY and CDR2 FYNNEI. The CDR3 spans 12 residues. The CDR3 DNA sequence: TGTGCCAGCAGGGAAGATAATGAAAAACTGTTTTTT. This translates into CASREDNEKLFF.

The V gene is TRBV5-1, the J gene TRBJ2-5, with 11 bases lining up with TRBD2. J gave up 0 bases and V 2 bases, and 3 bases lay outside the gene matches. Germline loops: CDR1 SGHRS, CDR2 YFSETQ. The CDR3 length is 16 residues. CDR3 amino acids: CASSFSGGAYQETQYF. CDR3 coding DNA: TGCGCCAGCAGCTTTAGCGGGGGGGCGTACCAAGAGACCCAGTACTTC.

The chain recombines TRBV5-1 with TRBJ2-5; TRBD2 matches 8 bases. The CDR3 consists of 15 residues. V lost 4 bases, J lost 5 bases, and 10 bases stayed unmatched. Germline loops: CDR1 SGHRS, CDR2 YFSETQ. The CDR3 nucleotides read TGCGCCAGCAGCCCCCGGACTAGCCCCGAGGAGACCCAGTACTTC. Translating gives CASSPRTSPEETQYF. The variable domain in full, with the rest retrieved from reference TRBV5-1 and TRBJ2-5, is KAGVTQTPRYLIKTRGQQVTLSCSPISGHRSVSWYQQTPGQGLQFLFEYFSETQRNKGNFPGRFSGRQFSNSRSEMNVSTLELGDSALYLCASSPRTSPEETQYFGPGTRLLVL.

V gene TRBV7-9 combines with J gene TRBJ1-1; a weak D match, TRBD1 (5 bases). Germline lookup yields CDR1 SEHNR and CDR2 FQNEAQ (reference sequence). CDR3 size: 14 residues. V dropped 3 bases and J dropped 3 bases, with 11 bases sitting between them. The CDR3 loop reads CASSLVLGDTEAFF. The CDR3 DNA sequence: TGTGCCAGCAGCTTGGTATTGGGGGACACTGAAGCTTTCTTT.

The rearrangement joins TRBV19 to TRBJ1-4; D possibly corresponds to TRBD1 (5 bases). This CDR3 comprises 15 residues. CDR1 and CDR2 from the germline V gene are LNHDA and SQIVND (reference sequence). Trimming left V 1 base short and J 8 bases short, with 14 bases between. The CDR3 sequence: CASSIVSGGTEKLFF. The CDR3 nucleotides are TGTGCCAGTAGTATAGTGAGCGGAGGGACGGAAAAACTGTTTTTT.

This chain joins TRBV7-3 and TRBJ2-2, with TRBD2 identical over 9 bases. The germline V gene has CDR1 SGHTA and CDR2 FQGTGA. The CDR3 contains 16 residues. Trimming took 1 base from V and 7 from J; bases not matched to a gene: 7. CDR3 nucleotides: TGTGCCAGCAGCTTAAATGGCGGGAGGGCCGGCGGGGAGCTGTTTTTT. Its protein is CASSLNGGRAGGELFF.

This clone was detected only a few times. This chain links TRBV30 with TRBJ2-5; D ambiguous. The germline V gene has CDR1 GTSNPN and CDR2 SVGIG (reference sequence). Trimming stripped 0 bases from V and 2 bases from J, with 10 bases between. This CDR3 is built from 14 residues. The CDR3 is CAWSVGLGQETQYF. CDR3 nucleotides: TGTGCCTGGAGTGTAGGCCTAGGGCAAGAGACCCAGTACTTC.

The chain is built from TRBV5-6 and TRBJ2-3; D gene ambiguous. In germline, CDR1 is SGHDT, CDR2 YYEEEE. The CDR3 spans 13 residues. V lost 4 bases and J 0 bases, leaving 6 bases between the germline ends. The CDR3 protein is CASSPSSTDTQYF. CDR3 in DNA: TGTGCCAGCAGCCCCAGTAGCACAGATACGCAGTATTTT.

As for this clone: This specimen includes other DNA sequences encoding the same CDR3. V gene TRBV28 combines with J gene TRBJ1-1; no firm D call. Germline CDR1 reads MDHEN; CDR2 reads SYDVKM. V shed 1 base and J shed 1 base, with 10 bases lying between them. CDR3 length equals 15 residues. CDR3 region: CASSLLGLGNTEAFF. The CDR3 DNA is TGTGCCAGCAGTTTATTGGGATTAGGGAACACTGAAGCTTTCTTT.

The rearrangement uses TRBV7-9 and TRBJ2-7; D may be TRBD1 (5 bases). The germline V gene has CDR1 SEHNR and CDR2 FQNEAQ (reference sequence). Trimming stripped 7 bases from V and 5 bases from J, with 21 bases between. The CDR3 is 15 amino acids. CDR3 region: CASTQIGHRPHEQYF. The CDR3 DNA follows: TGTGCCAGCACACAAATCGGACATCGCCCCCACGAGCAGTACTTC.

The chain links TRBV2 to TRBJ2-5; unclear D gene. The J call may be in error: the DNA end matches TRBJ2-7 better. The germline CDR1 and CDR2 sequences are SNHLY and FYNNEI. This CDR3 comprises 13 residues. CDR3 DNA sequence: TGTGCCAGCAGCAGGACCAGCTCCTACGAGCAGTACTTC. Translating it yields CASSRTSSYEQYF.

The rearrangement joins TRBV18 to TRBJ1-3; D is ambiguous. Germline V CDR1 and CDR2: KGHSH, LQKENI. The V end was cut by 3 bases, the J end by 1 base, with 13 bases between. CDR3 size: 16 residues. The DNA of the CDR3 is TGTGCCAGCTCACCGGGGTTAGAGTCTTCTGGAAACACCATATATTTT. It codes for CASSPGLESSGNTIYF.